The rows below give T cell receptor beta chains drawn from one sample of a study of cytomegalovirus exposure and HLA in healthy donors. The data were produced by immunoSEQ multiplex PCR, yet TCRdb's version contains in-frame clones alone and is incomplete. Of some 130,000 clones listed, around 73% were seen once; the top ten hold 1.3% to 1.5%. Specimen: PBMCs. These receptors were collected from a female donor in good health and CMV-seronegative. Each CDR3 is given with its conserved first and last residue.

j_call v_call cdr3_aa
TRBJ2-6 TRBV5-6 CASSLGLEAGANVLTF
TRBJ1-2 TRBV29-1 CSVEGAGYGYTF
TRBJ2-1 TRBV19 CASSIGLAANEQFF
TRBJ2-1 TRBV5-1 CASSLESVRTGSLEQFF
TRBJ2-2 TRBV6-6 CASRLAGGNTGELFF
TRBJ2-3 TRBV11-3 CASSLEASGATQYF
TRBJ2-1 TRBV5-1 CASMDWDRSYNEQFF
TRBJ2-7 TRBV27 CASSPPRGYEQYF
TRBJ2-5 TRBV6-5 CASSYGLAGGQETQYF
TRBJ1-2 TRBV14 CASSRTGNDGYTF
TRBJ2-5 TRBV28 CASSPDSLVQTQYF
. TRBV6-5 CASRALADSYEQYF
TRBJ2-1 TRBV7-8 CASSPSRHGLAGGRHEQFF
TRBJ2-3 TRBV7-2 CASSLAGRTDTQYF
TRBJ2-7 TRBV5-1 CASSLGAADSYEQYF
TRBJ2-7 TRBV10-3 CAISPGGAGEVEQYF
TRBJ2-3 TRBV30 CAWSLAASTDTQYF
TRBJ2-2 TRBV11-2 CASRPTGVTGELFF
TRBJ1-5 TRBV5-1 CASSPGGTGGGGNQPQHF
TRBJ1-1 TRBV30 CAWSQDRGRIRTEAFF
TRBJ1-1 TRBV28 CASSFLGQGTEAFF
TRBJ2-7 TRBV5-1 CASSMIQGAEQYF
TRBJ2-1 TRBV7-2 CASSLETYNEQFF
TRBJ1-1 TRBV9 CASSFGQGDTEAFF
TRBJ1-2 TRBV18 CASSRTGGDGYTF
TRBJ2-5 TRBV9 CASSLTSGSGETQYF
TRBJ1-4 TRBV2 CASSDRDEKLFF
TRBJ2-1 TRBV9 CASSATGTSGQVGNEQFF
TRBJ2-7 TRBV5-4 CASSPGARGQDYERYF
TRBJ2-3 TRBV27 CASSTSGTGGTQYF
TRBJ1-1 TRBV11-2 CASSPRDRGVNTEAFF
TRBJ2-7 TRBV5-4 CASSSKDRATTEQYF
TRBJ2-7 TRBV20-1 CSAPRGDEQYF
TRBJ2-1 TRBV7-9 CASSLDTPGQGRHEQFF
TRBJ1-5 TRBV2 CASRYPGGVNQPQHF
TRBJ1-2 TRBV2 CASSDPRAGGYTF
TRBJ1-5 TRBV9 CASSRTGSNQPQHF
TRBJ2-3 TRBV28 CASSLREGHTDTQYF